A single T cell receptor beta chain is shown here with its context. The data were taken from a study of siplizumab effects on memory and regulatory T cells. Assays captured approximately 100,000 TCR templates per sample. Profiling relied on immunoSEQ multiplex PCR, and the TCRdb table lists in-frame clones only, not all of them. Found here are tens of thousands of clones, approximately 93% of them singletons; the top ten hold 15% to 20%. The CDR3 has 14 amino acids. Trimming took 8 bases from V and 4 from J, leaving 17 bases between them. Germline V gene sequence: CDR1 MNHEY, CDR2 SMNVEV (reference sequence).

The receptor's source is a human donor in good health. The chain is built from TRBV27 and TRBJ1-1; no definite D call. Sequencing was carried out using CD8+ T cells sorted from blood. CDR3 bases: TGTGCCAGCCGCGATGAGTTTCGGGTCACTGAAGCTTTCTTT. Protein product: CASRDEFRVTEAFF.